This record looks at one T cell receptor (beta chain) sequence and its context. This sample is drawn from a study of CD8 T cells in Susac syndrome. RNA in amounts of roughly 0.5 to 1 ug was reverse transcribed with random hexamers. TCRdb fed the immunoSEQ multiplex PCR reads into MiXCR, producing one record per CDR3 protein. The top ten clones hold approximately 0.089% of a sample with about 120,000 distinct CDR3 sequences, approximately 94% of them seen once. Trimming removed 0 bases from V and 4 bases from J; junction bases left unmatched: 5. This CDR3 has 15 amino acids. Germline V gene sequence: CDR1 SGDLS, CDR2 YYNGEE.

The V call is TRBV9, the J call TRBJ2-7, with 9 bases lining up with TRBD1. This TCR was recovered from a human donor in good health. The sequencing sample was made of CD4+ T cells from PBMCs. The CDR3 is CASSVAGTGLYEQYF. CDR3 coding DNA: TGTGCCAGCAGCGTAGCCGGGACAGGGCTATACGAGCAGTACTTC.